This T cell receptor beta chain was identified during a study of control samples from healthy donors and cancer patients. There are 15 residues in the CDR3. Germline loops: CDR1 WNHNN, CDR2 SYGVQD (reference sequence). J lost 5 bases, V lost 2 bases, and 6 bases had no gene match. TCRdb's table, derived via immunoSEQ multiplex PCR, lists solely in-frame clones and lacks some. The sample has under 450,000 clones; about nine tenths are singletons. The clonotype originates from a middle-aged man with head and neck cancer. The V gene is TRBV10-1, the J gene TRBJ2-5; 9 nucleotides match TRBD2. Sequences were obtained from PBMCs. CDR3 loop: CASSEERGARETQYF. In nucleotides, the CDR3 is TGCGCCAGCAGTGAGGAGCGGGGGGCCAGGGAGACCCAGTACTTC.